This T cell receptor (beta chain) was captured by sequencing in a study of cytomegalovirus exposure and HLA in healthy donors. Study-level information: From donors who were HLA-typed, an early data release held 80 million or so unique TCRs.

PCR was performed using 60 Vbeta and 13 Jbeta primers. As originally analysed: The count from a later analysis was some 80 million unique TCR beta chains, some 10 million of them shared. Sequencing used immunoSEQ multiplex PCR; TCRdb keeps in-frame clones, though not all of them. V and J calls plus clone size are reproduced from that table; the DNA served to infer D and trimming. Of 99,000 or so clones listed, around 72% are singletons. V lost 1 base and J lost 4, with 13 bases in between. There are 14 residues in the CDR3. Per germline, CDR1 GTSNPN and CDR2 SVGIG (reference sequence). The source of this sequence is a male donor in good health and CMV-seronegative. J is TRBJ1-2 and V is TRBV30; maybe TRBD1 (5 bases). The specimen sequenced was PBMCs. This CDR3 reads CAWSEDISSYGYTF. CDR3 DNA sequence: TGTGCCTGGAGTGAGGACATATCCTCCTATGGCTACACCTTC. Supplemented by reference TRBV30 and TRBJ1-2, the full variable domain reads SQTIHQWPATLVQPVGSPLSLECTVEGTSNPNLYWYRQAAGRGLQLLFYSVGIGQISSEVPQNLSASRPQDRQFILSSKKLLLSDSGFYLCAWSEDISSYGYTFGSGTRLTVV.